The 24 T cell receptor beta chains listed next were all sequenced from one sample in a study of PD-1 blockade in classical Hodgkin lymphoma. Brentuximab vedotin exposure varied, and every patient relapsed after autologous stem cell transplantation. Sequencing used immunoSEQ multiplex PCR; TCRdb keeps in-frame clones, though not all of them. The table shows some 25,000 clones, with 70% to 80% occurring only once. The input for sequencing was peripheral blood mononuclear cells (PBMCs), taken at baseline. The receptor set was obtained from a human donor with classical Hodgkin lymphoma.

The chain recombines TRBV7-6 with TRBJ2-5; D possibly matches TRBD1 or TRBD2 (5 bases each). The germline V gene encodes CDR1 SGHVS and CDR2 FNYEAQ. The CDR3 contains 15 residues. V was pared by 5 bases and J by 3 bases, with 16 bases between. The CDR3 loop reads CASSPPGRRKETQYF. The CDR3 DNA is TGTGCCAGCAGCCCTCCGGGACGGAGGAAAGAGACCCAGTACTTC.

V gene TRBV10-3 combines with J gene TRBJ2-7; possible D gene TRBD1, 6 bases. The CDR3 has 14 residues. The ends were cut back, 7 bases at V and 3 bases at J, with 16 bases in the middle. Germline CDR1 reads ENHRY; CDR2 reads SYGVKD. CDR3 region: CAIIAGQMYYEQYF. The CDR3 nucleotides read TGTGCCATCATCGCCGGACAGATGTACTACGAGCAGTACTTC.

This chain connects TRBV5-4 to TRBJ2-3; 8 bases are a match to TRBD1. Trimming took 3 bases from V and 2 from J; bases not matched to a gene: 5. In germline, CDR1 is SGHNT, CDR2 YYREEE (reference sequence). This CDR3 region has 15 residues. CDR3 loop: CASSSGQGVTDTQYF. In DNA form, the CDR3 reads TGTGCCAGCAGCTCAGGACAGGGTGTCACAGATACGCAGTATTTT.

This rearrangement joins TRBV4-3 to TRBJ1-4, with D perhaps matching TRBD1 (5 bases). This CDR3 region has 15 residues. Per the germline V gene, CDR1 is LGHNA and CDR2 is YSLEER. V was pared by 1 base and J by 4 bases, with 10 bases between. CDR3 sequence reads: CASSQGLGVNEKLFF. Here the CDR3 DNA reads TGCGCCAGCAGCCAAGGGTTAGGGGTTAATGAAAAACTGTTTTTT.

This chain links TRBV18 with TRBJ1-2; D might be TRBD1 (5 bases). The CDR3 is 15 amino acids. V was pared by 3 bases and J by 6 bases, with 17 bases between. The germline V gene encodes CDR1 KGHSH and CDR2 LQKENI. CDR3 sequence reads: CASSPSGGAHNGYTF. CDR3 bases: TGTGCCAGCTCACCCTCGGGAGGGGCGCATAATGGCTACACCTTC.

The gene calls are TRBV6-5 and TRBJ1-2; 8 bases are shared with TRBD1. CDR3 length: 14 amino acids. Germline CDR1 and CDR2: MNHEY and SVGAGI. J was trimmed by 6 bases and V by 5 bases; bases with no gene match: 8. DNA of the CDR3: TGTGCCAGCAGTCAAAGACAGGGGCTTGATGGCTACACCTTC. This translates into CASSQRQGLDGYTF.

This clone was detected only a few times. This chain uses TRBV7-9 with TRBJ2-1; D remains unclear. Looked up from germline, CDR1 is SEHNR and CDR2 is FQNEAQ (reference sequence). V was pared by 0 bases and J by 0 bases, with 12 bases between. The CDR3 length is 17 residues. DNA of the CDR3: TGTGCCAGCAGCTTAGCGAAGTTAAGTGGCTCCTACAATGAGCAGTTCTTC. Translation: CASSLAKLSGSYNEQFF.

This chain joins TRBV4-1 and TRBJ2-6, with a weak D call TRBD2 (5 bases). Germline V gene data show CDR1 as MGHRA and CDR2 as YSYEKL. This CDR3 region has 16 residues. The ends were cut back, 3 bases at V and 0 bases at J, with 9 bases in the middle. The CDR3 loop is CASSQGRGSGANVLTF. CDR3 nucleotide sequence: TGCGCCAGCAGCCAGGGCCGGGGCTCTGGGGCCAACGTCCTGACTTTC.

This clone was counted between two and nine times. The chain has TRBV5-6 and TRBJ2-1; 7 nucleotides agree with TRBD2. J was trimmed by 2 bases and V by 6 bases; bases with no gene match: 5. Germline CDR1 SGHDT, CDR2 YYEEEE. The CDR3 runs to 14 residues. The chain's CDR3 is CASTSGTTYNEQFF. In DNA form, the CDR3 reads TGTGCCAGCACCTCCGGGACTACCTACAATGAGCAGTTCTTC.

The chain carries TRBV6-6 and TRBJ2-7, with 7 bases aligning to TRBD2. The CDR3 is 13 residues long. The trim removed 2 bases at V and 2 bases at J, leaving 0 bases unmatched. Germline V gene lookup returns CDR1 MNHNY and CDR2 SVGAGI (reference sequence). For the CDR3, the DNA is TGTGCCAGCAGTTACGGGACTACCTACGAGCAGTACTTC. It yields the protein CASSYGTTYEQYF.

The genes are TRBV4-1 and TRBJ2-3; D possibly corresponds to TRBD1 (5 bases). CDR1 MGHRA and CDR2 YSYEKL come from the germline V gene. The V end was cut by 4 bases, the J end by 5 bases, with 19 bases between. This CDR3 comprises 16 residues. The CDR3: CASSPGQGSSVDTQYF. DNA of the CDR3: TGCGCCAGCAGCCCCGGACAAGGTTCCTCAGTAGATACGCAGTATTTT.

The chain links TRBV21-1 to TRBJ1-5. TRBV21-1 is assigned pseudogene status. The CDR3 runs 18 residues. CDR3 nucleotide sequence: TGTGCCAGCAGCAAAGAAGTTCGGGCCATCCATAGCAATCAGCCCCAGCATTTT. Encoded protein: CASSKEVRAIHSNQPQHF.

This chain connects TRBV11-2 to TRBJ1-3; D is unclear. The CDR3 loop spans 15 amino acids. The ends were cut back, 5 bases at V and 0 bases at J, with 11 bases in the middle. Germline V gene data show CDR1 as SGHAT and CDR2 as FQNNGV. In nucleotides, the CDR3 is TGTGCCAGCAGCCTCGGACGAGTCTCTGGAAACACCATATATTTT. This encodes CASSLGRVSGNTIYF.

The J gene is TRBJ1-1, the V gene TRBV6-5; TRBD1 aligns across 9 bases. Per the germline V gene, CDR1 is MNHEY and CDR2 is SVGAGI. This CDR3 spans 16 amino acids. V dropped 0 bases and J dropped 3; count of bases not matched to a gene: 5. The CDR3 loop is CASSYSSGTGHTEAFF. The DNA for the CDR3 is TGTGCCAGCAGTTACTCCTCCGGGACAGGGCACACTGAAGCTTTCTTT.

This clone is categorized as medium-sized (0.01 to 0.1%). J is TRBJ2-2 and V is TRBV4-2; D is perhaps TRBD1 (6 bases). The CDR3 is 14 residues long. Germline V gene sequence: CDR1 LGHNA, CDR2 YNFKEQ. V gave up 2 bases and J gave up 5 bases, with 9 bases separating them. CDR3 in amino acids: CASSQSRGTGELFF. CDR3 sequence (DNA): TGTGCCAGCAGCCAAAGTAGGGGGACCGGGGAGCTGTTTTTT.

J is TRBJ1-4 and V is TRBV11-1; the match to TRBD1 covers 9 bases. Per germline, CDR1 SGHAT and CDR2 FQDESV (reference sequence). J lost 6 bases, V lost 8 bases, and 4 bases had no gene match. CDR3 length: 13 residues. DNA of the CDR3: TGTGCCAGCCGGGGACAGGGTGATGAAAAACTGTTTTTT. It is translated as CASRGQGDEKLFF. The variable domain in full, with the rest retrieved from reference TRBV11-1 and TRBJ1-4, is EAEVAQSPRYKITEKSQAVAFWCDPISGHATLYWYRQILGQGPELLVQFQDESVVDDSQLPKDRFSAERLKGVDSTLKIQPAELGDSAMYLCASRGQGDEKLFFGSGTQLSVL.

This rearrangement joins TRBV4-3 to TRBJ2-6, with D perhaps TRBD1 or TRBD2 (5 bases each). The CDR3 covers 16 residues. Germline CDR1 is LGHNA and CDR2 is YSLEER. The V and J ends lost 4 bases and 4 bases respectively, with 14 bases between them. The CDR3 nucleotides are TGCGCCAGCAGCCGCAACCCGGGGACCGGGGCCAACGTCCTGACTTTC. Translation gives CASSRNPGTGANVLTF.

V usage is TRBV19 and J usage is TRBJ1-2, with D tentatively TRBD1 (5 bases). Trimming shortened V by 4 bases and J by 4 bases, and 28 bases separated the two germline ends. The CDR3 extends over 19 amino acids. Germline loops: CDR1 LNHDA, CDR2 SQIVND (reference sequence). The CDR3, as DNA: TGTGCCAGTAGTACCCCTAAATATGGGGACCGCCTACGCTCCTATGGCTACACCTTC. Protein product: CASSTPKYGDRLRSYGYTF.

The chain links TRBV29-1 to TRBJ2-3; 7 nucleotides match TRBD1. CDR3 size: 12 residues. In germline, CDR1 is SQVTM, CDR2 ANQGSEA. Trimming took 7 bases from V and 1 from J; bases not matched to a gene: 2. The CDR3 protein is CSAQGGTDTQYF. DNA for the CDR3: TGCAGCGCCCAGGGGGGCACAGATACGCAGTATTTT.

V is TRBV5-4 and J is TRBJ2-2; tentative D call: TRBD1 (6 bases). The V end was cut by 2 bases, the J end by 0 bases, with 11 bases between. Per the germline V gene, CDR1 is SGHNT and CDR2 is YYREEE (reference sequence). The CDR3 is 16 residues long. The CDR3, as DNA: TGTGCCAGCAGCTTCGGACAGACCGCGAACACCGGGGAGCTGTTTTTT. The encoded protein is CASSFGQTANTGELFF.

The chain links TRBV7-2 to TRBJ1-2; 8 bases fit TRBD1. The CDR3 has 13 residues. The V segment lost 5 bases and the J segment 3 bases; nucleotides outside the gene matches: 2. Per germline, CDR1 SGHTA and CDR2 FQGNSA. The CDR3 here is CASSGQGDYGYTF. The CDR3 bases are TGTGCCAGCAGCGGACAGGGAGACTATGGCTACACCTTC.

Concerning this clone: Other DNA sequences of this sample code for an identical CDR3. The chain combines TRBV11-2 with TRBJ1-4, with D possibly TRBD1 on 6 matching bases. The CDR3 has 14 residues. V was clipped by 5 bases and J by 8 bases, with 15 bases between them. Germline V gene data show CDR1 as SGHAT and CDR2 as FQNNGV. The CDR3 loop is CASSGGSKGEKLFF. CDR3 sequence (DNA): TGTGCCAGCAGCGGGGGCTCTAAAGGGGAAAAACTGTTTTTT.

This chain links TRBV7-9 with TRBJ2-5, with D unclear. Trimming cost V 5 bases and J 2 bases, with 6 bases left between them. The CDR3 totals 12 residues. CDR1 SEHNR and CDR2 FQNEAQ come from the germline V gene (reference sequence). For the CDR3, the DNA is TGTGCCAGCAGCCTACAACAAGAGACCCAGTACTTC. Translated, it gives CASSLQQETQYF. The full variable domain, rest sourced from reference TRBV7-9 and TRBJ2-5, is DTGVSQNPRHKITKRGQNVTFRCDPISEHNRLYWYRQTLGQGPEFLTYFQNEAQLEKSRLLSDRFSAERPKGSFSTLEIQRTEQGDSAMYLCASSLQQETQYFGPGTRLLVL.

This chain's CDR3 is CASSLDGGSNTEAFF. The CDR3 DNA reads as TGCGCCAGCAGCTTGGATGGGGGGTCGAACACTGAAGCTTTCTTT. This chain links TRBV5-1 with TRBJ1-1; D perhaps matches TRBD1 (5 bases). V dropped 0 bases and J dropped 1 base, with 10 bases sitting between them. Per germline, CDR1 SGHRS and CDR2 YFSETQ. The CDR3 sequence is 15 residues long.